This entry lists 7 T cell receptor beta chains sequenced from one sample in a study of cytomegalovirus exposure and HLA in healthy donors. Assay: immunoSEQ multiplex PCR; the TCRdb copy retains only in-frame clones and omits some. The data show over 60,000 clones, with approximately 96% seen just once and approximately 4.5% held by the top ten. Sequencing was done on a sample of PBMCs. These receptors all come from a young man in good health and CMV-seropositive.

The rearrangement joins TRBV5-6 to TRBJ2-3, with a possible D match to TRBD2 (6 bases). V was clipped by 3 bases and J by 2 bases, with 13 bases between them. Germline CDR1 is SGHDT and CDR2 is YYEEEE. This CDR3 comprises 15 residues. The CDR3 is CASSYVRDSTDTQYF. CDR3 sequence (DNA): TGTGCCAGCAGCTATGTCCGGGACTCCACAGATACGCAGTATTTT.

The rearrangement uses TRBV6-5 and TRBJ2-7, with 9 bases aligning to TRBD1. The CDR3 runs 16 residues. Germline CDR1 is MNHEY and CDR2 is SVGAGI. V lost 4 bases, J lost 1 base, and 8 bases stayed unmatched. CDR3 residues: CASSLQPGQGSYEQYF. The DNA of the CDR3 is TGTGCCAGCAGTTTGCAACCGGGACAGGGTTCCTACGAGCAGTACTTC.

The chain recombines TRBV6-5 with TRBJ1-2; D remains ambiguous. This CDR3 comprises 13 residues. Trimming took 5 bases from V and 6 from J, leaving 13 bases between them. Germline assignment: CDR1 MNHEY and CDR2 SVGAGI. CDR3 region: CASSPGLRDGYTF. The CDR3 DNA follows: TGTGCCAGCAGTCCTGGACTACGGGATGGCTACACCTTC.

This chain connects TRBV4-1 to TRBJ1-1; D is unclear. The V end was cut by 2 bases, the J end by 5 bases, with 15 bases between. CDR1 is MGHRA and CDR2 is YSYEKL in the germline V gene. The CDR3 sequence is 15 residues long. The CDR3 here is CASSQLSLMTTEAFF. CDR3 coding DNA: TGCGCCAGCAGCCAACTTTCACTCATGACAACTGAAGCTTTCTTT.

This rearrangement joins TRBV27 to TRBJ2-5; D unresolved. Germline V lookup: CDR1 MNHEY, CDR2 SMNVEV (reference sequence). The V end was cut by 5 bases, the J end by 1 base, with 8 bases between. The CDR3 consists of 13 residues. CDR3 DNA sequence: TGTGCCAGCAGTCCCCTAACCCAAGAGACCCAGTACTTC. As protein: CASSPLTQETQYF.

The chain links TRBV5-1 to TRBJ1-3; D is possibly TRBD1 (5 bases). Trimming removed 1 base at V and 0 bases at J, with 17 bases between. Germline assignment: CDR1 SGHRS and CDR2 YFSETQ. This CDR3 spans 18 amino acids. The DNA for the CDR3 is TGCGCCAGCAGCTTGTCCCCCAACGACAGATACTCTGGAAACACCATATATTTT. Protein sequence: CASSLSPNDRYSGNTIYF.

This chain uses TRBV6-1 with TRBJ1-4; D may be TRBD1 (6 bases). The CDR3 is made up of 15 amino acids. Germline assignment: CDR1 MNHNS and CDR2 SASEGT. V was pared by 4 bases and J by 1 base, with 10 bases between. CDR3 DNA: TGTGCCAGCAGTGCGGTACAGGGAACTAATGAAAAACTGTTTTTT. Translated: CASSAVQGTNEKLFF.